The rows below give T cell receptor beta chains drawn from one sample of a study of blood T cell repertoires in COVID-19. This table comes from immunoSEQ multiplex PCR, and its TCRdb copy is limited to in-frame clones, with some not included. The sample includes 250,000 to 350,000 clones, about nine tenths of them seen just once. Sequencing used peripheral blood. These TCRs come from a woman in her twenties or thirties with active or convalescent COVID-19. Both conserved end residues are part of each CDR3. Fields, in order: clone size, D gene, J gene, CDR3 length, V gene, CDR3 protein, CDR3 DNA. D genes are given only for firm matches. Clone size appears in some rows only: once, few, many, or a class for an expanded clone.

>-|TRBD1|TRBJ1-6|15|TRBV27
CASSPEDRRGSPLHF
TGTGCCAGCAGTCCGGAGGACAGGCGCGGGTCACCCCTCCACTTT
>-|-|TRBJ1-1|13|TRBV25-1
CASSVGASTEAFF
TGTGCCAGCAGTGTGGGCGCAAGCACTGAAGCTTTCTTT
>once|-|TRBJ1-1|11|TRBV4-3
CASSQDGEAFF
TGCGCCAGCAGCCAAGATGGCGAAGCTTTCTTT
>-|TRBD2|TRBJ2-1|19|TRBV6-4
CASNTQGAGVQHPYNEQFF
TGTGCCAGCAACACCCAAGGAGCGGGGGTCCAACACCCCTACAATGAGCAGTTCTTC
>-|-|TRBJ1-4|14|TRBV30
CAWSGGTGNEKLFF
TGTGCCTGGAGTGGCGGAACAGGGAATGAAAAACTGTTTTTT
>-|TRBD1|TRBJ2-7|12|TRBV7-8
CASRLTGDEQYF
TGTGCCAGCAGGCTCACAGGGGACGAGCAGTACTTC
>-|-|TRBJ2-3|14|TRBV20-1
CSASWTTGTDTQYF
TGCAGTGCTAGTTGGACAACCGGCACAGATACGCAGTATTTT
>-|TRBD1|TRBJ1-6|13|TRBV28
CASSTGVNSPLHF
TGTGCCAGTTCGACAGGGGTTAATTCACCCCTCCACTTT
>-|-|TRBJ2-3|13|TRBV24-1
CATSDFGRDTQYF
TGTGCCACCAGTGATTTTGGGAGAGATACGCAGTATTTT
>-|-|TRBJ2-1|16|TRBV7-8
CASSTSRSKSYNEQFF
TGTGCCAGCAGCACCTCCCGGTCCAAGTCCTACAATGAGCAGTTCTTC
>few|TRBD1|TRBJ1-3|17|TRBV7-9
CASSFVTGGSSGNTIYF
TGTGCCAGCAGCTTCGTCACAGGGGGCAGCTCTGGAAACACCATATATTTT
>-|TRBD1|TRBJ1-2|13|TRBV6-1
CASSEEGQRGYTF
TGTGCCAGCAGTGAAGAGGGACAGCGAGGCTACACCTTC
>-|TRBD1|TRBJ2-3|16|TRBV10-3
CAVLRDSGGGTDTQYF
TGTGCCGTCCTCCGGGACAGCGGTGGGGGCACAGATACGCAGTATTTT
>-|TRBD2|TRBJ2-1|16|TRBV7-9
CASSAKLAATYNEQFF
TGTGCCAGCAGCGCCAAACTAGCGGCTACCTACAATGAGCAGTTCTTC
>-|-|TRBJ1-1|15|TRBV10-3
CAIRTKQGSGTEAFF
TGTGCCATCAGGACCAAACAGGGTTCAGGCACTGAAGCTTTCTTT
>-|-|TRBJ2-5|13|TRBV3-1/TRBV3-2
CASSQGDLRTQYF
TGTGCCAGCAGCCAAGGGGACTTAAGGACCCAGTACTTC
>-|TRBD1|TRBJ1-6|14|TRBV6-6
CASREGQTNSPLHF
TGTGCCAGCAGGGAGGGACAGACAAATTCACCCCTCCACTTT
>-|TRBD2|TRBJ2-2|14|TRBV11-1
CATQAGGRTGELFF
TGTGCCACCCAAGCGGGGGGACGGACCGGGGAGCTGTTTTTT
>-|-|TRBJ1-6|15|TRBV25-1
CASSDARSYNSPLHF
TGTGCCAGCAGTGATGCCAGGTCCTATAATTCACCCCTCCACTTT
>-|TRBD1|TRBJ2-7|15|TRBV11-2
CASSSGQGRTSVQYF
TGTGCCAGCAGCTCAGGACAGGGGAGAACTTCTGTGCAGTACTTC
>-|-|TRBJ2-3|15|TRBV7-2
CASSLSLGAGDTQYF
TGTGCCAGCAGCTTAAGTCTGGGTGCAGGAGATACGCAGTATTTT
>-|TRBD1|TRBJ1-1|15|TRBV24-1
CATSDSDRGDTEAFF
TGTGCCACCAGTGACAGTGACAGGGGGGACACTGAAGCTTTCTTT
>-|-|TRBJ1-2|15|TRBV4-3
CASSQDILRGHGYTF
TGCGCCAGCAGCCAAGATATCCTAAGGGGCCATGGCTACACCTTC
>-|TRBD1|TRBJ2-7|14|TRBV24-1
CATSDPGGQNEQYF
TGTGCCACCAGTGATCCAGGGGGCCAGAACGAGCAGTACTTC
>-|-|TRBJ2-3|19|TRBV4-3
CASSQGDFAGIRSTDTQYF
TGCGCCAGCAGCCAAGGAGATTTTGCCGGGATCCGGTCAACAGATACGCAGTATTTT
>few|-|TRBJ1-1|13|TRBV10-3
CAISGPNRIRAFF
TGTGCCATCAGTGGGCCCAACAGGATAAGAGCTTTCTTT
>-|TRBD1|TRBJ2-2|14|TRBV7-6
CASSSDRATGELFF
TGTGCCAGCAGCTCAGACAGGGCCACCGGGGAGCTGTTTTTT
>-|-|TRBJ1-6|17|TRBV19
CASSIDLGGSYNSPLHF
TGTGCCAGTAGTATAGACCTGGGAGGAAGTTATAATTCACCCCTCCACTTT
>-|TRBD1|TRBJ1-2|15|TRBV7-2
CASSLGQGGNYGYTF
TGTGCCAGCAGCTTAGGTCAGGGGGGAAACTATGGCTACACCTTC
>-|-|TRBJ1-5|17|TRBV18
CASSPYHPRLPNQPQHF
TGTGCCAGCTCACCCTATCACCCGCGACTTCCCAATCAGCCCCAGCATTTT
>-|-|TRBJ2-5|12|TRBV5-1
CASSLDRETQYF
TGCGCCAGCAGCTTGGATCGAGAGACCCAGTACTTC
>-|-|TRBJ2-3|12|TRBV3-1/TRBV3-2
CASSQVGGTQYF
TGTGCCAGCAGCCAAGTGGGGGGTACGCAGTATTTT
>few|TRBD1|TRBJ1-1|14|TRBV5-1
CASSLAGQGSEAFF
TGCGCCAGCAGCTTGGCTGGACAGGGCTCTGAAGCTTTCTTT
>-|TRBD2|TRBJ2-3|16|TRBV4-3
CASSQESGGGRDTQYF
TGCGCCAGCAGCCAAGAATCGGGGGGGGGCCGGGATACGCAGTATTTT
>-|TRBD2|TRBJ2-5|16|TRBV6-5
CASSYSGGGAQETQYF
TGTGCCAGCAGTTACTCTGGCGGGGGGGCCCAAGAGACCCAGTACTTC
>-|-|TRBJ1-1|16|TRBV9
CASSLTSGGRYTEAFF
TGTGCCAGCAGCCTCACATCGGGAGGGCGTTACACTGAAGCTTTCTTT
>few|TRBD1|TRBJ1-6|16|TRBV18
CASSPQGDREHSPLHF
TGTGCCAGCTCACCACAAGGGGACAGGGAGCATTCACCCCTCCACTTT
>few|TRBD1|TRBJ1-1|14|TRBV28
CASNEDREMTEAFF
TGTGCCAGCAACGAGGACAGGGAAATGACTGAAGCTTTCTTT
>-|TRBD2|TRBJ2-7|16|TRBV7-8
CASSIFTGLGNYEQYF
TGTGCCAGCAGCATCTTTACGGGACTAGGGAACTACGAGCAGTACTTC
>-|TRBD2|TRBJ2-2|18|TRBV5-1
CASSSRPAGVSNTGELFF
TGCGCCAGCAGCTCACGCCCAGCGGGGGTTTCGAACACCGGGGAGCTGTTTTTT
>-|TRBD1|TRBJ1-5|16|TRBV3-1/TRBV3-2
CASSQRTGTSNQPQHF
TGTGCCAGCAGCCAGAGGACAGGGACTAGCAATCAGCCCCAGCATTTT
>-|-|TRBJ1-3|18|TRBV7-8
CASSSNTKYGTSGNTIYF
TGTGCCAGCAGCTCAAACACAAAATACGGGACTTCTGGAAACACCATATATTTT